This TCR beta chain emerged from a study of Graves' ophthalmopathy and Graves' hyperthyroidism. Study observations and caveats: Blood was where most expanded thyroid clonotypes above 0.001 frequency also turned up.

Amplification of the TCR beta CDR3 regions used RNA transcripts (as template). Following a first-round RT-PCR that used HTBI primers, a second-round multiplex PCR was carried out. MiXCR was run by TCRdb on the multiplex PCR reads, yielding one entry per CDR3 protein. The data show over 450,000 distinct CDR3 sequences, under 15% seen once. As regards this clonotype: Its antigen remains unidentified.

The clonotype comes from a woman in her twenties or thirties with Graves' ophthalmopathy. The sample taken for sequencing was blood.

For the CDR3, the DNA is TGTGCCACCAAGTCCTGGACGGGGAAGTTCGCTGAAGCTTTCTTT. This codes for CATKSWTGKFAEAFF. The genes are TRBV27 and TRBJ1-1; D not resolved. Germline assignment: CDR1 MNHEY and CDR2 SMNVEV (reference sequence). This CDR3 spans 15 amino acids. V lost 10 bases and J 6 bases, leaving 24 bases between the germline ends.